The sequence of this T cell receptor (beta chain) was determined in a study of blood T cell repertoires in COVID-19 (dated by TCRdb to 2018 to 2021). Concerning the study at large: Samples covering the acute and convalescent phases of COVID-19 were provided by collaborators in the United States, Italy and Spain. The material from the prospective study consisted of cDNA or gDNA derived from T cells, B-cell-depleted T cells, or PBMCs. The dataset comprised deeply sampled blood TCRbeta repertoires from subjects exposed to, actively infected with, or recovered from COVID-19. A freely available public database, intended as a resource for researchers studying the immune response to SARS-CoV-2, is where the repertoires were released. Samples were obtained from the ongoing ImmuneRACE study (first 160 participants) and from over 1,000 subjects provided by 6 global collaborators. Nearly every sample came with metadata listing a de-identified subject ID, COVID-19 status, age in years and sex. Where available, HLA class I and class II types were obtained from metadata supplied by the sample provider rather than from assay-based typing.

The CDR3 holds 16 amino acids from the cysteine to the phenylalanine. Only the CDR3 DNA stays, 48 bases, in frame from base 1. The junction shows trimming of 0 bases on V and 0 bases on J, plus 11 bases between the germline ends. Based on the germline V gene, the CDR1 and CDR2 sequences are SGDLS and YYNGEE. Turning to this clone: Its antigen has not been determined. Base qualities are not at hand, and no much larger clone is one base apart.

The immunoSEQ Assay, a bias-controlled multiplex PCR, was used to amplify TCRbeta CDR3 regions from genomic DNA. In the paper's pipeline: Within the assay, amplification of reference gene primers was used to estimate how many nucleated cells each sample contained. To quantify the absolute abundance of each unique TCRbeta CDR3 rearrangement, sequence reads were collapsed and filtered. For each sample, productive Simpson clonality was calculated by taking the square root of Simpson's diversity index across productive rearrangements. Entries here come from immuneACCESS through TCRdb and include only in-frame sequences with V and J called. Some clones fail to appear in such tables; in the studies checked, an unresolved V gene covers under half of the shortfall, and the cause of the remainder is unknown. V, J and clone size were drawn from that table, and D and trimming were deduced from the DNA. The sample records 220,000 or so clones, almost 85% of which are singletons. 1.9% of the sample is taken by the ten largest.

What the authors observed across the whole study: How much clinical and demographic metadata was included differed by source and by participant, and the metadata was provided uncurated.

The collaborating institutions used their own protocols to collect whole blood in K2EDTA tubes. For TCRbeta analysis, collaborators shipped samples in one of three forms: frozen whole blood, isolated PBMCs, or DNA extracted from either of those sample types. The chain uses TRBV9 and TRBJ2-3, and perhaps TRBD2 as D gene, on 6 matching bases. The receptor's source is a woman aged 80 or over with acute or convalescent COVID-19. The specimen sequenced was peripheral blood. CDR3 loop: CASSVAGVRSTDTQYF. The DNA sequence is as follows: TGTGCCAGCAGCGTAGCGGGGGTTAGGAGCACAGATACGCAGTATTTT.